This T cell receptor beta chain was found in a study of Ad26.COV2.S vaccination and SARS-CoV-2 variants (dated by TCRdb to the early 2020s). Context from the whole study: Vaccine-arm donors came from COV1001, a multicentre, randomized, double-blind, placebo-controlled phase I-IIa trial of Ad26.COV2.S in healthy adults. Ad26.COV2.S was administered intramuscularly at a dose of 5x10^10 or 1x10^11 viral particles, either as one shot or as two shots given 56 days apart. The specificity and breadth of SARS-CoV-2-reactive T cell receptors after Ad26.COV2.S vaccination were assessed by TCRbeta repertoire sequencing. The TCR-sequenced set comprised about 32 samples: around 20 Ad26.COV2.S vaccine recipients, 5 placebo recipients and 8 SARS-CoV-2 convalescent individuals. Trial participants were randomized into five groups of five, in which low-dose or high-dose Ad26.COV2.S was given once or twice, or placebo was given on both occasions. Investigators did not know the trial group allocation while performing experiments and assessing outcomes.

The germline V gene (reference sequence) specifies SEHNR as CDR1 and FQNEAQ as CDR2. From cysteine to phenylalanine, the CDR3 is 14 amino acids long. Just the 42-base CDR3 DNA is kept, in frame starting at base 1. The trim is 5 bases for V and 3 bases for J, with a gap of 13 bases between the germline ends. The study at large found these results: Substantial breadth of spike-specific CD8+ and CD4+ T cell responses was reported after vaccination. The study lacked the statistical power to compare responses across vaccine doses or regimens. Vaccine and placebo recipients had comparable non-spike TCR breadth, which fits with the vaccine containing only spike. The authors noted that total T cell responses may have been underestimated by the TCR breadth and depth analyses. Spike-specific TCR breadth was higher in Ad26.COV2.S recipients than in placebo recipients (P = 0.0014).

The immunoSEQ Assay was the method used to sequence TCRbeta CDR3 regions. After extraction, genomic DNA underwent amplification by bias-controlled multiplex PCR, followed by high-throughput sequencing. Under the source paper's analysis protocol: To quantify the absolute abundance of every unique TCRbeta CDR3 region, sequences were collapsed and filtered. T cell fraction was estimated by normalization of TCRbeta template counts to usable DNA, with usable DNA being measured through amplification of reference genes present in all nucleated cells. Repertoire TCRs were annotated as SARS-CoV-2-specific by exact matching of V gene, CDR3 amino acid sequence and J gene to a known reactive TCR set. MIRA supplied the reference SARS-CoV-2 TCR set, which was filtered for enrichment in COVID-19-positive ImmuneCODE repertoires so that public or cross-reactive TCRs were removed. Using the MIRA antigens, annotated TCRs were further analysed by specific ORF or by position within an ORF. Depth was the summed frequency of annotated unique rearrangements, while breadth was defined as annotated unique rearrangements over total unique productive rearrangements. Two-sided Wilcoxon rank-sum tests were used to compare TCR breadth between groups. In TCRdb, the immuneACCESS table is reduced to in-frame sequences with V and J assigned. These tables do not hold every clone; where another copy was compared, an unresolved V gene accounts for under half, and the others remain unexplained. The DNA was the basis for D and trimming; V, J and clone size are from that table. For this sample there are about half a million clones; approximately 90% appear just once. The ten largest clones capture over 1.5% of the sample.

Notes on this clone: The antigen this receptor binds is unknown. No qualities accompany the bases; no much larger clone lies one base away.

What the treatment or condition label conveys for this sample: around 19 received Ad26.COV2.S at low or high dose, single or two shots; 5 received placebo; per-sample allocation not given. For vaccine and placebo recipients, the sequenced repertoires came from samples collected on day 63 after the first injection. In Cohort 1b, roughly 26 adults aged 18-55 years were enrolled at a single site in Boston, USA, between 29 July and 7 August 2020. Ad26.COV2.S was a replication-incompetent adenovirus type 26 vector expressing a prefusion-stabilized SARS-CoV-2 spike protein from the original Wuhan strain.

This clonotype was obtained from a person aged 18-65 years who received the Ad26.COV2.S COVID-19 vaccine or a placebo. The sequence is built from TRBV7-9 and TRBJ2-5; the D gene remains uncertain. The starting material was peripheral blood, obtained in a trial of Ad26.COV2.S vaccine versus placebo. CDR3 reads: CASSPPSAKETQYF. In nucleotide form, the sequence is TGTGCCAGCAGCCCCCCCTCCGCAAAAGAGACCCAGTACTTC.